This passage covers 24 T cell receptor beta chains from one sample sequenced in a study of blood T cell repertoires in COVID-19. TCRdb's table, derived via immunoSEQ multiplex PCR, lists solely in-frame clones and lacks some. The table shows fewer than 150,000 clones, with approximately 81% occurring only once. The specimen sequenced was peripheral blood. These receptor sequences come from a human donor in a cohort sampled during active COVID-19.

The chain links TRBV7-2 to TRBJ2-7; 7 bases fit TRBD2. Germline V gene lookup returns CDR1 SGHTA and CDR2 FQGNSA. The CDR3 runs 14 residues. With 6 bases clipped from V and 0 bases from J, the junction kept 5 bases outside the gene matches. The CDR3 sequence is CASRWGGGSYEQYF. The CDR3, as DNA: TGTGCCAGCAGATGGGGCGGGGGCTCCTACGAGCAGTACTTC.

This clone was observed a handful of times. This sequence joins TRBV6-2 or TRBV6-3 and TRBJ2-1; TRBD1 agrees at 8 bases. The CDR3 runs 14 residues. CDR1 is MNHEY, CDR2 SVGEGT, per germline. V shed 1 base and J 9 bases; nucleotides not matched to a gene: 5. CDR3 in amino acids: CASSYFGRGREQFF. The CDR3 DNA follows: TGTGCCAGCAGTTACTTTGGCAGGGGGCGTGAGCAGTTCTTC.

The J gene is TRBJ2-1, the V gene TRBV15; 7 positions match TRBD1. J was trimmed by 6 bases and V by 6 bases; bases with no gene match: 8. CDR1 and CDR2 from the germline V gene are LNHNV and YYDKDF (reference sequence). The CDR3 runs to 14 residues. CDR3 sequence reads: CATRQTGLGNEQFF. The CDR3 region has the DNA TGTGCCACCAGACAGACAGGGTTGGGCAATGAGCAGTTCTTC.

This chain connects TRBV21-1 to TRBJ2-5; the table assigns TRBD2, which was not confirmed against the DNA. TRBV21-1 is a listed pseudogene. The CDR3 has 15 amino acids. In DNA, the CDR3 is TGTGCCAGCAGTTCCGGGATCTGCCCCCAAGAGACCCAGTACTTC. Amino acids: CASSSGICPQETQYF.

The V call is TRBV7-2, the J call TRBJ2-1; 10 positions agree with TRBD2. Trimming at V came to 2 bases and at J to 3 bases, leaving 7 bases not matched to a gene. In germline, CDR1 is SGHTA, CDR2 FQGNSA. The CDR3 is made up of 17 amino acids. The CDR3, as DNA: TGTGCCAGCAGCTTATATGTGGCTAGCGGGGGCTACAATGAGCAGTTCTTC. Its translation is CASSLYVASGGYNEQFF. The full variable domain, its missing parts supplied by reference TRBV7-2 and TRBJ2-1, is GAGVSQSPSNKVTEKGKDVELRCDPISGHTALYWYRQSLGQGLEFLIYFQGNSAPDKSGLPSDRFSAERTGGSVSTLTIQRTQQEDSAVYLCASSLYVASGGYNEQFFGPGTRLTVL.

The CDR3 is CASRTAPNQPQHF. CDR3 sequence (DNA): TGTGCCAGCAGGACAGCGCCTAATCAGCCCCAGCATTTT. The rearrangement links TRBV28 to TRBJ1-5, with D possibly matching TRBD1 (5 bases). V lost 6 bases, J lost 4 bases, and 10 bases lay in between. The CDR3 is 13 amino acids. CDR1 and CDR2 (germline): MDHEN, SYDVKM.

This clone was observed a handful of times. CDR3 nucleotide sequence: TGTGCCAGTATGCGGGGGGGAGGTGAGCAGTTCTTC. It translates to CASMRGGGEQFF. The rearrangement links TRBV19 to TRBJ2-1; 9 nucleotides align to TRBD2. The V gene's germline CDR1 is LNHDA and CDR2 SQIVND (reference sequence). The CDR3 runs to 12 residues. After removal of 7 bases from V and 9 bases from J, the junction contained 4 bases not matched to a gene.

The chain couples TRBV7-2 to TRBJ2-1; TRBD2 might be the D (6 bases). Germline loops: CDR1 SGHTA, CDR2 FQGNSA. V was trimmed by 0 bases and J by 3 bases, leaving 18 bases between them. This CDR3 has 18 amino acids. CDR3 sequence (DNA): TGTGCCAGCAGCTTAGCGGCGGTAGGGAGGCTAGGCTACAATGAGCAGTTCTTC. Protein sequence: CASSLAAVGRLGYNEQFF.

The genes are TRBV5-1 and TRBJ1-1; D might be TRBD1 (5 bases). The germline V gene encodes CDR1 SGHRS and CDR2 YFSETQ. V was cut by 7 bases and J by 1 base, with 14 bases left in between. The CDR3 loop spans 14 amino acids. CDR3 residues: CASGLTDGNTEAFF. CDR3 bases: TGCGCCAGCGGCCTGACAGATGGGAACACTGAAGCTTTCTTT.

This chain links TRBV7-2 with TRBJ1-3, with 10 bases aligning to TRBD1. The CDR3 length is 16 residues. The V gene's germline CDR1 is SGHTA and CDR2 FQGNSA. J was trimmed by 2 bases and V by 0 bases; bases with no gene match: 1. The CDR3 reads CASSLAGTGAGNTIYF. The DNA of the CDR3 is TGTGCCAGCAGCTTAGCCGGGACAGGGGCTGGAAACACCATATATTTT.

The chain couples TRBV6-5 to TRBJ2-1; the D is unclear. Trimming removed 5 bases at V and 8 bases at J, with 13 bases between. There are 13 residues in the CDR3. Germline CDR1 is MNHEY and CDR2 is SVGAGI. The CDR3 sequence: CASSKAEHHEQFF. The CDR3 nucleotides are TGTGCCAGCAGTAAGGCGGAGCACCATGAGCAGTTCTTC.

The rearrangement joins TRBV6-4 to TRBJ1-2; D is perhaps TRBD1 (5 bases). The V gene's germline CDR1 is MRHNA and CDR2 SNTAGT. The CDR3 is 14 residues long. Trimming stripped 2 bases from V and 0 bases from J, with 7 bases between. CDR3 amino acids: CASSDGGTNYGYTF. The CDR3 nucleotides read TGTGCCAGCAGTGACGGGGGGACTAACTATGGCTACACCTTC.

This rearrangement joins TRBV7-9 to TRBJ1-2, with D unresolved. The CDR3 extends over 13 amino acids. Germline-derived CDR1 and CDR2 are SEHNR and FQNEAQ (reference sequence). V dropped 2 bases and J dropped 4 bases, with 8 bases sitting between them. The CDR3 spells CASSLIVSYGYTF. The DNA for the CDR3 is TGTGCCAGCAGCTTAATCGTGAGCTATGGCTACACCTTC.

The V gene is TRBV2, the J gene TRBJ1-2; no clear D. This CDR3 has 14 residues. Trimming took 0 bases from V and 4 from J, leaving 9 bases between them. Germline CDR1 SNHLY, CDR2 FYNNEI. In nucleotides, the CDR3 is TGTGCCAGCAGTGAAGCGGTCCCGGGCTATGGCTACACCTTC. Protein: CASSEAVPGYGYTF.

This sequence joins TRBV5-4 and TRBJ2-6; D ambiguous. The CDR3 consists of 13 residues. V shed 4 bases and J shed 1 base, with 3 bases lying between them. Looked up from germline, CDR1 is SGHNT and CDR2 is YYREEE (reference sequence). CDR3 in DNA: TGTGCCAGCAGCCAATCTGGGGCCAACGTCCTGACTTTC. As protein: CASSQSGANVLTF. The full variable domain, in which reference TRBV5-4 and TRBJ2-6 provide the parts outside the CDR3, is ETGVTQSPTHLIKTRGQQVTLRCSSQSGHNTVSWYQQALGQGPQFIFQYYREEENGRGNFPPRFSGLQFPNYSSELNVNALELDDSALYLCASSQSGANVLTFGAGSRLTVL.

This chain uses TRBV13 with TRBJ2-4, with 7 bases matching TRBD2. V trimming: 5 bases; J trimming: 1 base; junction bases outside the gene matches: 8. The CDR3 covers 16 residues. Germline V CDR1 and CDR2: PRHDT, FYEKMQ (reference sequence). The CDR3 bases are TGTGCCAGCAGCCCCGGGACTAAGGCCGCCAAAAACATTCAGTACTTC. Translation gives CASSPGTKAAKNIQYF.

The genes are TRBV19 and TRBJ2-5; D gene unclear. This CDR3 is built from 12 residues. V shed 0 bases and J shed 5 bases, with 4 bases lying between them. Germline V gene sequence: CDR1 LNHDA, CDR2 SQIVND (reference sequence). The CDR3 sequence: CASSIDRETQYF. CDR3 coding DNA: TGTGCCAGTAGTATAGATCGGGAGACCCAGTACTTC.

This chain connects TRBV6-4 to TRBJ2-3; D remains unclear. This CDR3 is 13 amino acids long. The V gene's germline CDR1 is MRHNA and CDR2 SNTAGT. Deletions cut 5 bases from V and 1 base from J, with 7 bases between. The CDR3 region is CASSPAGTDTQYF. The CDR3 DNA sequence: TGTGCCAGCAGTCCGGCGGGCACAGATACGCAGTATTTT.

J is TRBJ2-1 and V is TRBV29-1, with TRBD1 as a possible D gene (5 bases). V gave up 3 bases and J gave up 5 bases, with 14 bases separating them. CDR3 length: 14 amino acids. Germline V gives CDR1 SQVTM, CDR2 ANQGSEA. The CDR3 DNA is TGCAGCGTTGATCTTTTACAGGAAAACAATGAGCAGTTCTTC. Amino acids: CSVDLLQENNEQFF.

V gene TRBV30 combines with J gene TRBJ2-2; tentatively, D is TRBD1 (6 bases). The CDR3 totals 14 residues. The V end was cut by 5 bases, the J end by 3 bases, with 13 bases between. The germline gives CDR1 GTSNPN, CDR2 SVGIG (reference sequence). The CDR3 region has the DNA TGTGCCTGGGGGGGCAGGGTATACACCGGGGAGCTGTTTTTT. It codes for CAWGGRVYTGELFF.

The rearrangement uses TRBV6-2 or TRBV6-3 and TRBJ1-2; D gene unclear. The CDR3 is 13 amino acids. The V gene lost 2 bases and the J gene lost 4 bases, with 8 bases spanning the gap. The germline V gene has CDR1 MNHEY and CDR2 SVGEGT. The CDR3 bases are TGTGCCAGCAGTTACGGGAGAACCTATGGCTACACCTTC. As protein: CASSYGRTYGYTF.

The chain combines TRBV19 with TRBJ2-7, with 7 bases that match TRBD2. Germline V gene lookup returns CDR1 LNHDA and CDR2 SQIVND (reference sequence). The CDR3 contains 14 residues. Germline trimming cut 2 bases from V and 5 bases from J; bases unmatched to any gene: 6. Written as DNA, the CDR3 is TGTGCCAGTAGTATATCGCGGGGGAGTAACGAGCAGTACTTC. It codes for CASSISRGSNEQYF.

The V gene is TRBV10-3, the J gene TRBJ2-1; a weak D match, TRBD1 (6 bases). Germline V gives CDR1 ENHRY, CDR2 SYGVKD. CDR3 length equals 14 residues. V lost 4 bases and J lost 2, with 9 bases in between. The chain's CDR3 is CAISGQVAYNEQFF. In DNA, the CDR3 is TGTGCCATCAGTGGACAGGTAGCCTACAATGAGCAGTTCTTC.

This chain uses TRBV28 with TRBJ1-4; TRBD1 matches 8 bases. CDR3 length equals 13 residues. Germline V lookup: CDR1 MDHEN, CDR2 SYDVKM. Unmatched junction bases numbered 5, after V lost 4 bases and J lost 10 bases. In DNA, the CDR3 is TGTGCCAGCAGTTCCCCGGGACAGGTAAAACTGTTTTTT. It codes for CASSSPGQVKLFF.